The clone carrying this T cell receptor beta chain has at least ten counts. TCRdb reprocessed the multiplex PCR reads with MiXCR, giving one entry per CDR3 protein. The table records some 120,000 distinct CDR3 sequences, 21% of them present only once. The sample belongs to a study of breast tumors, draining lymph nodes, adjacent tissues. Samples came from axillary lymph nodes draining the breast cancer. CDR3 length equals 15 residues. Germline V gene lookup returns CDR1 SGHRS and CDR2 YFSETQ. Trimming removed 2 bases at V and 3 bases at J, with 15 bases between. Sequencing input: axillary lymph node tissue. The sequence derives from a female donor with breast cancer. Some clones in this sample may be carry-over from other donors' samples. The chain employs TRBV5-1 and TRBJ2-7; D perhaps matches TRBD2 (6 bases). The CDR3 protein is CASSLGPAGGYEQYF. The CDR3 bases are TGCGCCAGCAGCTTAGGCCCAGCGGGTGGCTACGAGCAGTACTTC.